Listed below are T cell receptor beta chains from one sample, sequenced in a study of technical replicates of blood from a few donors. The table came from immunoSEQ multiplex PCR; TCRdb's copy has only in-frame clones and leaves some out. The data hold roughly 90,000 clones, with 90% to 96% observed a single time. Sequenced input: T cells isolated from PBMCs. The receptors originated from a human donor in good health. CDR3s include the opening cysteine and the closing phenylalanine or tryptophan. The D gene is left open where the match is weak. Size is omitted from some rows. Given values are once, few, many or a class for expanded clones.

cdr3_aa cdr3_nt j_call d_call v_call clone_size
CASSPRTSGRTYNEQFF TGTGCCAGCTCACCTCGGACTAGCGGGAGAACCTACAATGAGCAGTTCTTC TRBJ2-1 TRBD2 TRBV18 NA
CASSEINIGRPSSYEQYF TGTGCCAGCAGTGAAATTAATATCGGGAGACCCAGCTCCTACGAGCAGTACTTC TRBJ2-7 NA TRBV6-1 NA
CASSLVPGGQILYGYTF TGTGCCAGCAGCTTAGTACCAGGAGGACAGATCCTCTATGGCTACACCTTC TRBJ1-2 NA TRBV7-8 NA
CASRANQPQHF TGTGCCAGCAGGGCAAATCAGCCCCAGCATTTT TRBJ1-5 NA TRBV28 NA
CSVAYSGNTIYF TGCAGCGTTGCTTACTCTGGAAACACCATATATTTT TRBJ1-3 NA TRBV29-1 NA
CASSLVLASYEQYF TGTGCCAGCAGCTTGGTACTAGCGAGTTACGAGCAGTACTTC TRBJ2-7 TRBD2 TRBV5-8 once
CASMGLAGPYEQYF TGTGCCAGCATGGGGCTAGCGGGTCCCTACGAGCAGTACTTC TRBJ2-7 TRBD2 TRBV2 medium-sized
CASTPLAESYEQYF TGTGCCAGCACCCCGTTAGCGGAGTCCTACGAGCAGTACTTC TRBJ2-7 NA TRBV6-5 NA
CASSVTASYEQYF TGTGCCAGCAGTGTGACAGCCTCCTACGAGCAGTACTTC TRBJ2-7 NA TRBV2 few
CASSLAGWVDTQYF TGTGCCAGCAGCTTAGCGGGATGGGTAGATACGCAGTATTTT TRBJ2-3 NA TRBV7-3 NA
CASSPTGPDTQYF TGTGCCAGCAGCCCGACAGGGCCAGATACGCAGTATTTT TRBJ2-3 TRBD1 TRBV11-3 NA
CASSSQTGVNTGELFF TGTGCCAGCAGCTCACAGACAGGGGTGAACACCGGGGAGCTGTTTTTT TRBJ2-2 TRBD1 TRBV7-9 NA
CASSLGLMNTEAFF TGCGCCAGCAGCCTAGGACTAATGAACACTGAAGCTTTCTTT TRBJ1-1 NA TRBV4-3 NA
CASSQAPYNGYTF TGCGCCAGCAGCCAAGCCCCGTACAATGGCTACACCTTC TRBJ1-2 NA TRBV4-1 NA
CASSRVSGSLDNEQFF TGCGCCAGCAGCAGAGTTAGCGGGAGCTTGGACAATGAGCAGTTCTTC TRBJ2-1 TRBD2 TRBV5-1 NA
CASVGQINTEAFF TGTGCCAGCGTTGGACAGATTAACACTGAAGCTTTCTTT TRBJ1-1 NA TRBV6-5 NA
CASSLSDTTEAFF TGTGCCAGCAGCTTATCGGACACCACTGAAGCTTTCTTT TRBJ1-1 NA TRBV7-9 NA
CASKNGGGYTF TGTGCCAGCAAAAACGGAGGTGGCTACACCTTC TRBJ1-2 NA TRBV27 NA
CARHFTEAFF TGTGCCAGACATTTCACTGAAGCTTTCTTT TRBJ1-1 NA TRBV21-1 NA
CASSEGWGGPTDTQYF TGTGCCAGCAGTGAAGGTTGGGGGGGACCCACAGATACGCAGTATTTT TRBJ2-3 TRBD2 TRBV6-1 NA
CASREREGLSEQYF TGTGCCAGCAGGGAGCGGGAGGGCCTTAGCGAGCAGTACTTC TRBJ2-7 TRBD2 TRBV6-1 NA
CASSITPSTGANEKLFF TGTGCCAGTAGTATTACCCCCTCGACAGGCGCTAATGAAAAACTGTTTTTT TRBJ1-4 NA TRBV19 NA
CASISGQGSFSEAFF TGTGCCAGCATTTCGGGACAGGGTTCTTTTTCTGAAGCTTTCTTT TRBJ1-1 TRBD1 TRBV7-6 once
CASSSRKLGGVNTEAFF TGTGCCAGCAGCTCAAGGAAACTAGGGGGCGTGAACACTGAAGCTTTCTTT TRBJ1-1 NA TRBV12-1 NA
CASRDSQGTNEKLFF TGTGCCAGCAGGGACAGCCAGGGGACTAATGAAAAACTGTTTTTT TRBJ1-4 NA TRBV2 NA
CASSYGGGNGYTF TGTGCCAGCAGCTATGGAGGGGGCAATGGCTACACCTTC TRBJ1-2 TRBD1 TRBV7-2 NA
CASSSLAINEQFF TGTGCCAGCAGCTCTCTAGCTATCAATGAGCAGTTCTTC TRBJ2-1 NA TRBV14 NA
CASAGGYTDTQYF TGTGCCAGCGCGGGGGGCTACACAGATACGCAGTATTTT TRBJ2-3 TRBD2 TRBV7-6 NA
CASRRDRVAQYF TGTGCCAGCAGACGTGACAGGGTGGCGCAGTATTTT TRBJ2-3 TRBD1 TRBV6-5 NA
CASSPREDFSYNEQFF TGTGCCAGCTCACCCCGGGAGGACTTCTCCTACAATGAGCAGTTCTTC TRBJ2-1 TRBD2 TRBV18 NA
CASSLSMANQPQHF TGTGCCAGCAGTTTATCGATGGCAAATCAGCCCCAGCATTTT TRBJ1-5 NA TRBV27 NA
CASSPGGPFEQYF TGTGCCAGCAGCCCAGGAGGTCCATTCGAGCAGTACTTC TRBJ2-7 NA TRBV7-9 NA
CAIQDSRNTEAFF TGTGCCATCCAAGACAGCAGAAACACTGAAGCTTTCTTT TRBJ1-1 NA TRBV6-6 NA
CASLGRGYETQYF TGTGCCAGCCTGGGCAGGGGGTATGAGACCCAGTACTTC TRBJ2-5 TRBD1 TRBV2 NA
CASSFRQGHNSPLHF TGTGCCAGCAGTTTTAGACAGGGACATAATTCACCCCTCCACTTT TRBJ1-6 TRBD1 TRBV28 NA
CAVETGRNEQFF TGTGCCGTAGAGACAGGGCGCAATGAGCAGTTCTTC TRBJ2-1 TRBD1 TRBV4-2 NA
CASSQEVSDNVWLGYTF TGCGCCAGCAGCCAAGAGGTGTCGGACAACGTTTGGCTTGGCTACACCTTC TRBJ1-2 NA TRBV4-3 NA
CASSFDINQPQHF TGTGCCAGCAGCTTCGACATTAATCAGCCCCAGCATTTT TRBJ1-5 NA TRBV7-2 NA
CASTSGSPYEQYF TGTGCCAGCACGAGCGGCTCCCCCTACGAGCAGTACTTC TRBJ2-7 NA TRBV28 NA
CASSIVGLPGGELFF TGTGCCAGTAGTATAGTGGGACTGCCGGGCGGGGAGCTGTTTTTT TRBJ2-2 NA TRBV19 NA
CASSEGRELDTQYF TGCGCCAGCAGTGAAGGGCGGGAACTAGATACGCAGTATTTT TRBJ2-3 NA TRBV10-1 NA
CASSQALAGGYYEQYF TGCGCCAGCAGCCAAGCCCTAGCGGGAGGATACTACGAGCAGTACTTC TRBJ2-7 TRBD2 TRBV4-3 NA
CASSYVKLGANTEAFF TGTGCCAGCAGTTACGTAAAGCTGGGGGCCAACACTGAAGCTTTCTTT TRBJ1-1 NA TRBV6-6 NA
CASSLKRGQAGGQPQHF TGTGCCAGCAGTTTAAAAAGGGGACAGGCCGGGGGTCAGCCCCAGCATTTT TRBJ1-5 TRBD1 TRBV28 NA
CASSSRDLSSYEQYF TGTGCCAGCAGTTCCAGGGACTTGAGCTCCTACGAGCAGTACTTC TRBJ2-7 NA TRBV7-8 NA
CSASVGLEQYF TGCAGTGCTAGTGTTGGGCTCGAGCAGTACTTC TRBJ2-7 NA TRBV20-1 NA
CASSGGNTIYF TGTGCCTCAAGCGGTGGAAACACCATATATTTT TRBJ1-3 NA TRBV30 NA
CATSKPRGGLSYNEQFF TGTGCCACCAGCAAGCCACGCGGGGGGCTCTCCTACAATGAGCAGTTCTTC TRBJ2-1 TRBD2 TRBV15 NA
CASSPQPARQPQHF TGTGCCAGCAGCCCCCAGCCGGCGCGGCAGCCCCAGCATTTT TRBJ1-5 NA TRBV9 NA
CASSLTGLQETQYF TGCGCCAGCAGCTTGACAGGGCTCCAAGAGACCCAGTACTTC TRBJ2-5 NA TRBV5-1 once
CASSGTGGIHNEQFF TGTGCCAGCAGTGGAACGGGAGGTATCCACAATGAGCAGTTCTTC TRBJ2-1 TRBD2 TRBV6-5 NA
CASSLVGATEAFF TGTGCCAGCAGTTTAGTTGGTGCGACTGAAGCTTTCTTT TRBJ1-1 NA TRBV6-5 NA
CASSLAGARNTEAFF TGTGCCAGCAGCTTAGCAGGGGCGAGGAACACTGAAGCTTTCTTT TRBJ1-1 NA TRBV7-9 NA
CASSLFYRGQLNYGYTF TGTGCCAGCAGCTTATTTTACAGGGGCCAGTTAAACTATGGCTACACCTTC TRBJ1-2 TRBD1 TRBV7-9 NA
CASSYLGDEQFF TGTGCCAGCAGTTACTTGGGCGATGAGCAGTTCTTC TRBJ2-1 NA TRBV6-5 NA
CASSYSEDTGNTIYF TGTGCCAGCAGTTACTCGGAAGACACTGGAAACACCATATATTTT TRBJ1-3 NA TRBV6-6 NA
CASSGRTGETEAFF TGTGCCAGCAGTGGCCGGACAGGGGAAACTGAAGCTTTCTTT TRBJ1-1 TRBD1 TRBV6-1 NA
CASTELAGGPYNEQFF TGTGCCAGCACCGAACTAGCGGGAGGGCCCTACAATGAGCAGTTCTTC TRBJ2-1 TRBD2 TRBV27 NA
CASSPGSDEQFF TGTGCCAGCAGCCCAGGGTCGGATGAGCAGTTCTTC TRBJ2-1 NA TRBV16 NA